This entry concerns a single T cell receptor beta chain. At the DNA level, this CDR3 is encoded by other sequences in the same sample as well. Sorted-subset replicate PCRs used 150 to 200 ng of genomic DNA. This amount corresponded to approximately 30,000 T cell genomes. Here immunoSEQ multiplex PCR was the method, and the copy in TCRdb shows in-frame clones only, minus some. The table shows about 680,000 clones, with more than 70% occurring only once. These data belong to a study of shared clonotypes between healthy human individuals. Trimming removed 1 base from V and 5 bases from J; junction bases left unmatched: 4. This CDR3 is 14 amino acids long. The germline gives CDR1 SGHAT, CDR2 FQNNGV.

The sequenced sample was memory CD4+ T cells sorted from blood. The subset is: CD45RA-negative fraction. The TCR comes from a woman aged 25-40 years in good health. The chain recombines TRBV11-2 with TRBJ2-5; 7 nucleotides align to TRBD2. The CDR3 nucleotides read TGTGCCAGCAGCTTAGGGGGAGGGTTGGAGACCCAGTACTTC. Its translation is CASSLGGGLETQYF.